This T cell receptor beta chain was documented in a study of T cells after yellow fever vaccination. Across the whole study: With SMART-Seq v4 Ultra Low Input, the fractions containing low cell numbers were prepared.

By 5'RACE template switching, TCR cDNA was produced, with a universal primer site and UMIs added in the process. Each CDR3 protein gets one entry after TCRdb re-called the 5' RACE reads with MiXCR. The sample comprises roughly 500,000 distinct CDR3 sequences, about 19% of which are singletons, and about 13% rests with the top ten. Comments on this clonotype: Its antigen is still unknown.

V was pared by 1 base and J by 0 bases, with 10 bases between. CDR1 SGHDN and CDR2 FVKESK come from the germline V gene. CDR3 length: 15 residues. Study-level points and caveats: Once the booster was given, most primary-vaccination clones reappeared, at 95% to 97% for CD4 and roughly 91% for CD8. Few clonotypes appeared in both CD4 and CD8 compartments.

The chain links TRBV14 to TRBJ2-7; D is tentatively TRBD1 or TRBD2 (5 bases each). The sequence derives from a man aged 30 to 39 who received the YFV17D yellow fever vaccine. Sequenced material: PBMCs, taken 15 days after the yellow fever booster vaccination. Here the CDR3 reads CASSQARDGSYEQYF. The CDR3 DNA reads TGTGCCAGCAGCCAAGCCCGGGACGGCTCCTACGAGCAGTACTTC.